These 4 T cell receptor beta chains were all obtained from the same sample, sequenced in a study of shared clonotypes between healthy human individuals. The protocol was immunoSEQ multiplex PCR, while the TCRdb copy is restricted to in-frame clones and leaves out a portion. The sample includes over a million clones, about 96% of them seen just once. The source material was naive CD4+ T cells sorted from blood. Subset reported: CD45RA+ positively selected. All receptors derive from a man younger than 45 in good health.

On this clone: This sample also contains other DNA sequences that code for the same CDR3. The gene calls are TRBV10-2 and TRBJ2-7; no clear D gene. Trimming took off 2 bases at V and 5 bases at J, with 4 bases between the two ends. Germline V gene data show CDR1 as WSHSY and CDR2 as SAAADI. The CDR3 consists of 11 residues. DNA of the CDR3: TGCGCCAGCAGTGAGGGTGACGAGCAGTACTTC. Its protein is CASSEGDEQYF.

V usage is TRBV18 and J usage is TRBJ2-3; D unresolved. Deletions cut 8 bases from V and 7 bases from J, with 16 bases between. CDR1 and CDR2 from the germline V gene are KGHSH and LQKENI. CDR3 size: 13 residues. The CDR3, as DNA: TGTGCCAGCCTACCGTCGGTATTGAATACGCAGTATTTT. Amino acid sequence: CASLPSVLNTQYF.

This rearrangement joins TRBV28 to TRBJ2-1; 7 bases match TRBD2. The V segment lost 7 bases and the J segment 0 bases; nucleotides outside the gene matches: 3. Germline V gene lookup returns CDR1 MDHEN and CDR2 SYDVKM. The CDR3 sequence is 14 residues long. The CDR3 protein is CASTRTSSYNEQFF. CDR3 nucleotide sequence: TGTGCCAGCACGCGGACTAGCTCCTACAATGAGCAGTTCTTC.

CDR3 nucleotides: TGTGCCAGCAGCTTCGAGGGAGGGCCCGATACGCAGTATTTT. Translating it yields CASSFEGGPDTQYF. V usage is TRBV5-6 and J usage is TRBJ2-3; 7 bases line up with TRBD2. The CDR3 has 14 amino acids. From germline, CDR1 is SGHDT and CDR2 YYEEEE. After removal of 2 bases from V and 6 bases from J, the junction contained 6 bases not matched to a gene.